This TCR beta chain originates from a study of T cells in Graves' hyperthyroidism and ophthalmopathy. For the diagnoses, clinical symptoms, serum thyroxine and TRAb, thyroid ultrasound and orbital computed tomography were used. The authors took PBMCs from roughly 9.3 ml fresh peripheral blood. CDR3 length equals 16 residues. Trimming left V 1 base short and J 0 bases short, with 14 bases between. Germline V gene sequence: CDR1 SQVTM, CDR2 ANQGSEA. Concerning this clonotype itself: What it binds is not known.

RNA transcripts served as the template for amplifying TCR beta CDR3 regions. The primer set for the first-round RT-PCR of the TCR CDR3 was HTBI. One entry per CDR3 protein, called by TCRdb with MiXCR from the multiplex PCR reads. The sample holds hundreds of thousands of distinct CDR3 sequences, 16% seen once. The study's findings and limits: Most expanded thyroid clonotypes above 0.001 also appeared in blood. A model built on 13 V-J features separated ophthalmopathy from stable hyperthyroidism.

Sequencing was carried out using blood. This clonotype was sampled from a woman between 18 and 29 years old with Graves' hyperthyroidism. This chain uses TRBV29-1 with TRBJ2-3; no clear D. The CDR3: CSVEGAGSPSTDTQYF. DNA of the CDR3: TGCAGCGTTGAAGGGGCCGGGTCCCCTAGCACAGATACGCAGTATTTT.